This is a list of T cell receptor beta chains from one sample in a study of regulatory T cells in long-lasting Graves disease. TCRdb itself ran the multiplex PCR reads through MiXCR, one entry per CDR3 protein. The sample includes a few hundred thousand distinct CDR3 sequences, around a quarter of them seen just once. This material consisted of peripheral blood mononuclear cells (PBMCs), taken when the disease was refractory, from a patient treated with antithyroid drugs. All receptors come from a female donor with Graves disease. CDR3s include the opening cysteine and the closing phenylalanine or tryptophan. D genes are given only for firm matches. A row's size may be missing; if present it is once, few, many or a size class.

clone size	D gene	V gene	J gene	CDR3 DNA	CDR3 protein
-	-	TRBV15	TRBJ1-3	TGTGCCACCAGCCTGAACGGGGGACGAGGAAACACCATATATTTT	CATSLNGGRGNTIYF
-	TRBD2	TRBV7-2	TRBJ2-7	TGTGCCAGCAGCTACCGGGGGACTAGCGGTTACGAGCAGTACTTC	CASSYRGTSGYEQYF
-	-	TRBV24-1	TRBJ1-5	TGTGCCACCATCCTCCGGGACCCAGGCCGTCCCCAGCATTTT	CATILRDPGRPQHF
-	TRBD2	TRBV9	TRBJ2-2	TGTGCCAGCAGCTCGAAAGGGACTAGCGGGACTAAGATTGTTTGGGAGCTGTTTTTT	CASSSKGTSGTKIVWELFF
-	TRBD2	TRBV9	TRBJ2-5	TGTGCCAGCAGCCTTGGGATACTAGCGGGTCTTGAGACCCAGTACTTC	CASSLGILAGLETQYF
few	-	TRBV20-1	TRBJ1-5	TGCAGTGCAAAAACAGGGACGCCCCAGCATTTT	CSAKTGTPQHF
-	-	TRBV18	TRBJ1-4	TGTGCCAGCTCACCTACAGCCGCAACTAATGAAAAACTGTTTTTT	CASSPTAATNEKLFF
-	-	TRBV11-2	TRBJ2-3	TGTGCCAGCACCCGGTCGGGGGAAAGATCAGATACGCAGTATTTT	CASTRSGERSDTQYF
many	-	TRBV2	TRBJ2-6	TGTGCCAGCACCCCGGAAGGTCCCAACTCTGGGGCCAACGTCCTGACTTTC	CASTPEGPNSGANVLTF
many	-	TRBV5-1	TRBJ1-1	TGCGCCAGCAGCTTGCCACCAGAACCCAAAGCTTTCTTT	CASSLPPEPKAFF
-	-	TRBV15	TRBJ2-3	TGTGCCACCAGCACCACTCGGGACCACAGCACAGATACGCAGTATTTT	CATSTTRDHSTDTQYF
-	TRBD1	TRBV4-1	TRBJ1-2	TGCGCCAGCAGTCAGTCGACAGGGATAAAGTATGGCTACACCTTC	CASSQSTGIKYGYTF
few	-	TRBV7-9	TRBJ2-5	TGTGCCAGCAGCTTAAGGGGCAACCTTGGAGTGACCCAGTACTTC	CASSLRGNLGVTQYF
-	-	TRBV6-1	TRBJ2-7	TGTGCCGGCAGCGCCCGGGCAGGGGAAGGATACGAGCAGTACTTC	CAGSARAGEGYEQYF
many	TRBD1	TRBV28	TRBJ2-5	TGTGCCACCAGGGGTCGGACAGGGGAGACCCAGTACTTC	CATRGRTGETQYF
many	-	TRBV27	TRBJ1-1	TGTGCCAGCAGTTTCGGGTCAGGAATGAACACTGAAGCTTTCTTT	CASSFGSGMNTEAFF
-	TRBD1	TRBV6-2/TRBV6-3	TRBJ2-2	TGTGCCAGCAGTTACCGTCCCGGGACAGGGATCGGGGAGCTGTTTTTT	CASSYRPGTGIGELFF
-	TRBD1	TRBV6-1	TRBJ1-5	TGTGCCAGCAGCGGCGAGATCGGGACAGGTCCTGATCAGCCCCAGCATTTT	CASSGEIGTGPDQPQHF
-	-	TRBV15	TRBJ1-5	TGTGCCACCAGCAGGCCTGGACCAGGGGGCAATCAGCCCCAGCATTTT	CATSRPGPGGNQPQHF
many	-	TRBV3-1	TRBJ2-7	TGTGCCAGCAGCCAAGATCCGGTGAGGTACTACGAGCAGTACTTC	CASSQDPVRYYEQYF
few	-	TRBV7-3	TRBJ1-6	TGTGCCAGCAGCTTAACTAAAGGTTCACCCCTCCACTTT	CASSLTKGSPLHF
-	-	TRBV12-3/TRBV12-4	TRBJ1-6	TGTGCCAGCAGTTTTCGGGGGCAAGGCAATTCACCCCTCCACTTT	CASSFRGQGNSPLHF
many	-	TRBV28	TRBJ2-7	TGTGCCAGCAGTTTAGTGCAGGGGGGCCACGAGCAGTACTTC	CASSLVQGGHEQYF
many	-	TRBV2	TRBJ1-1	TGTGCCAGCAGTGAATTAAGGGGAGTCACTGAAGCTTTCTTT	CASSELRGVTEAFF
few	TRBD1	TRBV6-1	TRBJ2-4	TGTGCCAGTGCCCTGACAGGGTCTCCGGACATTCAGTACTTC	CASALTGSPDIQYF
many	-	TRBV20-1	TRBJ1-6	TGCAGTGCGCGGACAACGGCGGTCACCCAGTACCTCCACTTT	CSARTTAVTQYLHF
many	-	TRBV2	TRBJ2-4	TGTGCCAGCAGTGACAGCGAAGCCAAAAACATTCAGTACTTC	CASSDSEAKNIQYF
-	-	TRBV19	TRBJ2-2	TGTGCCAGTAGTATAGTCGGGGTCGGAGGTGGGGAGCTGTTTTTT	CASSIVGVGGGELFF
few	TRBD1	TRBV20-1	TRBJ1-1	TGCAGTGCTAGAGTCCTCCGGACAGGGGGCTACACTGAAGCTTTCTTT	CSARVLRTGGYTEAFF
-	-	TRBV6-4	TRBJ1-1	TGTGCCAGCAGTGAACAGGGATCCCCAGCTTTCTTT	CASSEQGSPAFF
few	-	TRBV6-1	TRBJ1-5	TGTGCCAGCAGCCCATTGGCCCAAAATCAGCCCCAGCATTTT	CASSPLAQNQPQHF
-	-	TRBV10-3	TRBJ2-7	TGTGCCATCAGTGAGTCGAAGACAGTTCGCTCCTACGAGCAGTACTTC	CAISESKTVRSYEQYF
many	TRBD1	TRBV30	TRBJ1-2	TGTGCCTGGATGCTAGGCAGGGGGCATAGTGGCTACACCTTC	CAWMLGRGHSGYTF
-	-	TRBV30	TRBJ2-5	TGTGCCTGGACCCTAGGGGCAGGTTCTCAAGAGACCCAGTACTTC	CAWTLGAGSQETQYF
few	TRBD1	TRBV29-1	TRBJ1-4	TGCAGCGTTGATTTGGGACAGGGAGATGAAAAACTGTTTTTT	CSVDLGQGDEKLFF
-	-	TRBV5-5	TRBJ2-7	TGTGCCAGCAGCGGGACTGGCGAGCAGTACTTC	CASSGTGEQYF
-	-	TRBV7-9	TRBJ1-4	TGTGCCAGCACCGACCGGGGGGATTTCGGAAAACTGTTTTTT	CASTDRGDFGKLFF
-	TRBD2	TRBV9	TRBJ2-2	TGTGCCAGCAGCGGACGACCGGCGGGAGCGAACACCGGGGAGCTGTTTTTT	CASSGRPAGANTGELFF
many	TRBD1	TRBV24-1	TRBJ1-5	TGTGCCACCAGTGACTCCAACCGGGACAGGGATGTTAAGCCCCAGCATTTT	CATSDSNRDRDVKPQHF